Following are 22 T cell receptor beta chains from one sample sequenced in a study of cytomegalovirus exposure and HLA in healthy donors. The PCR made use of 60 Vbeta and 13 Jbeta primers. The table came from immunoSEQ multiplex PCR; TCRdb's copy has only in-frame clones and leaves some out. The sample carries roughly 100,000 clones, 60% to 75% recorded once. The source material was PBMCs. The receptors were sampled from a man in his fifties in good health and CMV-seronegative.

The V gene is TRBV9, the J gene TRBJ1-2, with a possible D match to TRBD1 (6 bases). Per germline, CDR1 SGDLS and CDR2 YYNGEE. Trimming removed 3 bases from V and 6 bases from J, with 15 bases in between. The CDR3 length is 14 residues. The chain's CDR3 is CASSAGHRQDGYTF. The CDR3 coding sequence is TGTGCCAGCAGCGCTGGCCATCGACAGGATGGCTACACCTTC.

The chain employs TRBV5-6 and TRBJ2-1; a possible D gene is TRBD1 (6 bases). Trimming removed 0 bases from V and 11 bases from J, with 18 bases in between. Germline CDR1 reads SGHDT; CDR2 reads YYEEEE. The CDR3 is made up of 15 amino acids. The CDR3 loop is CASSLGQGQGSKQFF. CDR3 in DNA: TGTGCCAGCAGCTTGGGGCAGGGACAAGGTTCTAAGCAGTTCTTC.

This sequence joins TRBV6-5 and TRBJ2-7; D is ambiguous. CDR3 length: 15 residues. V lost 6 bases, J lost 4 bases, and 19 bases lay in between. Germline CDR1 MNHEY, CDR2 SVGAGI. The CDR3 here is CASSPVRLSTYEQYF. CDR3 in DNA: TGTGCCAGCAGCCCCGTCAGGCTGAGTACGTACGAGCAGTACTTC.

CDR3 coding DNA: TGCGCCAGCAGCTTGGTGGGACAGGGCTTCTCCTACGAGCAGTACTTC. This gives the protein CASSLVGQGFSYEQYF. V and J are TRBV5-1 and TRBJ2-7; 9 positions match TRBD1. Per germline, CDR1 SGHRS and CDR2 YFSETQ. CDR3 length: 16 amino acids. J gave up 0 bases and V 0 bases, and 4 bases lay outside the gene matches.

This clone has only a few counts. The chain combines TRBV7-9 with TRBJ2-7, with 11 bases that match TRBD2. V lost 1 base and J lost 1; bases outside the gene matches: 6. The CDR3 runs 17 residues. Germline CDR1 reads SEHNR; CDR2 reads FQNEAQ (reference sequence). This CDR3 reads CASSLVTSGGISYEQYF. The CDR3 coding sequence is TGTGCCAGCAGCTTAGTTACTAGCGGGGGTATTTCCTACGAGCAGTACTTC.

The chain joins TRBV27 to TRBJ1-6; 9 nucleotides match TRBD1. The CDR3 totals 15 residues. J gave up 9 bases and V 5 bases, and 8 bases lay outside the gene matches. Germline V CDR1 and CDR2: MNHEY, SMNVEV (reference sequence). CDR3 bases: TGTGCCAGCAGTCCCCGACAGGGGGGAAGTTCACCCCTCCACTTT. It codes for CASSPRQGGSSPLHF.

This clone was observed a few times. CDR3 sequence: CASSLQAGDTYEQYF. CDR3 nucleotides: TGTGCCAGCAGTTTACAGGCAGGCGACACCTACGAGCAGTACTTC. The V gene is TRBV27, the J gene TRBJ2-5; D unclear. The closer fit of TRBJ2-7 to the DNA end suggests the J call may be wrong. Germline V lookup: CDR1 MNHEY, CDR2 SMNVEV (reference sequence). The CDR3 has 15 amino acids.

This clone was observed a handful of times. The V and J genes are TRBV7-2 and TRBJ1-5, with a tentative D call TRBD1 (6 bases). The CDR3 runs 15 residues. Germline V lookup: CDR1 SGHTA, CDR2 FQGNSA. V was pared by 1 base and J by 7 bases, with 14 bases between. Here the CDR3 reads CASSLGGQGWQPQHF. The CDR3 bases are TGTGCCAGCAGCTTAGGAGGGCAGGGGTGGCAGCCCCAGCATTTT.

The chain combines TRBV19 with TRBJ2-1; 11 bases agree with TRBD2. Germline loops: CDR1 LNHDA, CDR2 SQIVND (reference sequence). This CDR3 is 12 amino acids long. Trimming removed 10 bases from V and 9 bases from J; junction bases left unmatched: 5. Written as DNA, the CDR3 is TGTGCCACCGTAGCGGGGGGGAGTGAGCAGTTCTTC. This encodes CATVAGGSEQFF.

The V and J genes are TRBV29-1 and TRBJ1-2, with 8 bases lining up with TRBD1. The trim removed 6 bases at V and 4 bases at J, leaving 7 bases unmatched. The germline V gene encodes CDR1 SQVTM and CDR2 ANQGSEA. This CDR3 region has 13 residues. The CDR3: CSVYRTGRYGYTF. DNA for the CDR3: TGCAGCGTATACCGGACAGGGCGCTATGGCTACACCTTC.

The chain carries TRBV27 and TRBJ2-5; 8 bases match TRBD1. The V gene's germline CDR1 is MNHEY and CDR2 SMNVEV (reference sequence). The CDR3 runs 12 residues. The V and J ends lost 7 bases and 6 bases, in that order; junction bases with no gene match: 4. The CDR3 protein is CASTGTGQTQYF. In DNA form, the CDR3 reads TGTGCCAGCACTGGGACAGGCCAGACCCAGTACTTC.

The gene calls are TRBV4-1 and TRBJ2-1, with TRBD2 identical over 12 bases. The CDR3 length is 16 residues. J was trimmed by 5 bases and V by 4 bases; bases with no gene match: 6. Germline V gene data show CDR1 as MGHRA and CDR2 as YSYEKL. The CDR3 coding sequence is TGCGCCAGCAGCCTTCGGACTAGCGGGGTGAACAATGAGCAGTTCTTC. Translating it yields CASSLRTSGVNNEQFF.

The CDR3 sequence: CASSEALTVQETQYF. In nucleotides, the CDR3 is TGTGCCAGCAGTGAAGCGCTAACAGTCCAAGAGACCCAGTACTTC. J is TRBJ2-5 and V is TRBV2, with D unresolved. Germline assignment: CDR1 SNHLY and CDR2 FYNNEI. The CDR3 consists of 15 residues. V lost 0 bases, J lost 1 base, and 9 bases lay in between.

CDR3 amino acids: CASSPRVGAGDEQYF. The DNA for the CDR3 is TGTGCCAGCAGCCCCCGTGTAGGGGCAGGCGACGAGCAGTACTTC. This sequence joins TRBV9 and TRBJ2-7, with D possibly matching TRBD1 (5 bases). V dropped 4 bases and J dropped 5 bases, with 19 bases sitting between them. Germline V gene sequence: CDR1 SGDLS, CDR2 YYNGEE. The CDR3 sequence is 15 residues long.

The chain has TRBV7-9 and TRBJ2-1; 13 positions match TRBD2. This CDR3 comprises 16 residues. CDR1 is SEHNR and CDR2 is FQNEAQ in the germline V gene (reference sequence). V lost 5 bases to trimming and J lost 6 bases; unmatched junction nucleotides: 7. The DNA for the CDR3 is TGTGCCAGCAGCGGAGGGACTAGCGGGGACTTCAATGAGCAGTTCTTC. Amino acid sequence: CASSGGTSGDFNEQFF.

This sequence joins TRBV7-3 and TRBJ2-1; 10 bases fit TRBD1. Germline trimming cut 5 bases from V and 2 bases from J; bases unmatched to any gene: 3. Germline loops: CDR1 SGHTA, CDR2 FQGTGA. The CDR3 is 15 amino acids. The CDR3 DNA reads as TGTGCCAGCAGCGGGGGACAGGGGCCCTACAATGAGCAGTTCTTC. Residues: CASSGGQGPYNEQFF.

There are a few counts of this clone. The rearrangement joins TRBV2 to TRBJ1-1; a weak D match, TRBD1 (6 bases). This CDR3 is built from 18 residues. The V end was cut by 6 bases, the J end by 1 base, with 24 bases between. Germline CDR1 and CDR2: SNHLY and FYNNEI. The CDR3 region is CASRRRSTGSGRNTEAFF. DNA of the CDR3: TGTGCCAGCAGGCGCCGTTCCACAGGGTCCGGAAGGAACACTGAAGCTTTCTTT.

J is TRBJ2-1 and V is TRBV7-9; D gene uncertain. V lost 5 bases, J lost 9 bases, and 8 bases lay in between. This CDR3 is 11 amino acids long. Germline V gene data show CDR1 as SEHNR and CDR2 as FQNEAQ (reference sequence). This CDR3 reads CASSLDGEQFF. The CDR3 region has the DNA TGTGCCAGCAGCCTAGACGGTGAGCAGTTCTTC.

The chain couples TRBV27 to TRBJ2-7; the D gene is possibly TRBD2 (6 bases). The germline CDR1 and CDR2 sequences are MNHEY and SMNVEV (reference sequence). This CDR3 has 15 amino acids. The ends were cut back, 2 bases at V and 0 bases at J, with 11 bases in the middle. CDR3 coding DNA: TGTGCCAGCAGTTTAATGCGGGGCCCCTCCTACGAGCAGTACTTC. Translating it yields CASSLMRGPSYEQYF.

The chain carries TRBV7-9 and TRBJ2-7, with D maybe TRBD1 (5 bases). Germline CDR1 and CDR2: SEHNR and FQNEAQ (reference sequence). This CDR3 is 13 amino acids long. Trimming left V 1 base short and J 1 base short, with 5 bases between. In nucleotides, the CDR3 is TGTGCCAGCAGCTTAGACAGGTCCTACGAGCAGTACTTC. Translation: CASSLDRSYEQYF.

This clone was picked up a small number of times. This rearrangement joins TRBV6-6 to TRBJ2-3; 7 positions agree with TRBD2. The germline V gene has CDR1 MNHNY and CDR2 SVGAGI (reference sequence). The J segment lost 6 bases and the V segment lost 0 bases, leaving 6 bases of the junction unmatched. This CDR3 is 15 amino acids long. The CDR3 DNA reads as TGTGCCAGCAGTTACTCGACTAGGCGGGGGGATACGCAGTATTTT. As protein: CASSYSTRRGDTQYF.

The V and J genes are TRBV28 and TRBJ1-2; 8 nucleotides match TRBD1. The CDR3 runs 15 residues. Germline lookup yields CDR1 MDHEN and CDR2 SYDVKM. With V trimmed by 6 bases and J by 7 bases, 13 bases remained unmatched. CDR3 nucleotide sequence: TGTGCCAGCAGCCTCATCGTCCAGGGGGCCTCTGGCTACACCTTC. Protein: CASSLIVQGASGYTF.